This T cell receptor beta chain derives from a study of T cell responses to AZD1222 COVID-19 vaccine. Measured with immunoSEQ multiplex PCR; TCRdb has only the in-frame clones, and not every one. The repertoire holds under 70,000 clones, with 80% to 90% as singletons. V gave up 6 bases and J gave up 3 bases; unmatched junction bases: 6. The V gene's germline CDR1 is LGHNA and CDR2 YNFKEQ. This CDR3 is built from 15 residues. The sample holds one count of this clone. The receptor was isolated from an adult who received the AZD1222 COVID-19 vaccine. This rearrangement joins TRBV4-2 to TRBJ2-1; 9 bases line up with TRBD2. The specimen comprised peripheral blood, sampled 28 days after the second AZD1222 dose. The CDR3 region has the DNA TGTGCCAGCAGGGGCGGGAGGGCCAACTACAATGAGCAGTTCTTC. Its translation is CASRGGRANYNEQFF.